A selection of T cell receptor beta chains follows, all from one sample in a study of PD-L1 blockade in urothelial cancer. Method: immunoSEQ multiplex PCR; TCRdb's copy keeps in-frame clones and lacks some. In the table there are 50,000 or so clones, around 80% of which are singletons. This specimen was PBMCs, taken around atezolizumab (anti-PD-L1) treatment. The origin of the receptors is a man in his 70s with urothelial cancer. CDR3s include the opening cysteine and the closing phenylalanine or tryptophan. The D gene is left open where the match is weak. Clone sizes are given selectively: once, few, many, or a class where the clone is expanded.

d_gene,abundance,v_gene,j_gene,CDR3aa,CDR3nt
NA,NA,TRBV7-9,TRBJ2-7,CASRQTGSGSYEQYF,TGTGCCAGCAGGCAAACAGGGTCGGGGTCCTACGAGCAGTACTTC
TRBD1,NA,TRBV7-2,TRBJ2-3,CASSLQRDRTDTQYF,TGTGCCAGCAGTCTCCAGAGGGACAGGACAGATACGCAGTATTTT
NA,NA,TRBV6-7,TRBJ2-7,CASSYGHQTPYEQYF,TGTGCCAGCAGTTACGGGCACCAGACCCCCTACGAGCAGTACTTC
TRBD1,NA,TRBV2,TRBJ2-2,CASSLDRGDTGELFF,TGTGCCAGCAGCCTAGACAGGGGGGACACCGGGGAGCTGTTTTTT
NA,NA,TRBV7-3,TRBJ1-1,CASGGQWGTEAFF,TGTGCCAGCGGGGGCCAGTGGGGGACTGAAGCTTTCTTT
NA,once,TRBV5-1,TRBJ2-5,CASSSGGWRETQYF,TGCGCCAGCAGCTCTGGAGGGTGGAGAGAGACCCAGTACTTC
NA,NA,TRBV13,TRBJ1-4,CASTRYEGGSGNEKLFF,TGTGCCAGCACCCGGTACGAGGGGGGGTCTGGGAATGAAAAACTGTTTTTT
NA,NA,TRBV10-3,TRBJ2-7,CAITAGRDFLDEQYF,TGTGCCATCACCGCCGGCCGGGATTTTTTGGACGAGCAGTACTTC
TRBD2,NA,TRBV7-6,TRBJ2-7,CASSLAQTSGAYEQYF,TGTGCCAGCAGCTTAGCGCAGACTAGCGGTGCCTACGAGCAGTACTTC
TRBD1,few,TRBV5-1,TRBJ2-3,CASSLFAQGVGTDTQYF,TGCGCCAGCAGCTTGTTCGCACAGGGGGTGGGCACAGATACGCAGTATTTT
TRBD1,NA,TRBV7-7,TRBJ1-5,CATGGGQGVIQPQHF,TGTGCCACCGGTGGGGGACAGGGCGTGATTCAGCCCCAGCATTTT
NA,NA,TRBV5-5,TRBJ1-2,CASSLGDWGYTF,TGTGCCAGCAGCTTGGGCGACTGGGGCTACACCTTC
TRBD2,NA,TRBV29-1,TRBJ2-4,CSVLLGGGNIQYF,TGCAGCGTGCTTCTTGGGGGAGGGAACATTCAGTACTTC
TRBD1,few,TRBV7-6,TRBJ1-4,CASSQGQGEEKLFF,TGTGCCAGCAGCCAGGGACAGGGAGAAGAAAAACTGTTTTTT
TRBD1,NA,TRBV28,TRBJ2-7,CASSFQGQPAYEQYF,TGTGCCAGCAGTTTCCAGGGACAGCCAGCCTACGAGCAGTACTTC
NA,NA,TRBV5-1,TRBJ2-6,CASSKGGNSGANVLTF,TGCGCCAGCAGCAAAGGAGGTAACTCTGGGGCCAACGTCCTGACTTTC
NA,NA,TRBV27,TRBJ2-3,CASSPPRGPTDTQYF,TGTGCCAGCAGTCCCCCTCGGGGTCCCACAGATACGCAGTATTTT
TRBD2,NA,TRBV5-1,TRBJ2-7,CASSLEPSGGYEQYF,TGCGCCAGCAGCTTGGAGCCTAGCGGGGGTTACGAGCAGTACTTC
NA,NA,TRBV19,TRBJ1-2,CASSLGGDSPYGYTF,TGTGCCAGTAGTTTAGGGGGGGACTCTCCCTATGGCTACACCTTC
NA,NA,TRBV4-3,TRBJ2-2,CASSQTDSWVGELFF,TGCGCCAGCAGCCAGACAGATTCCTGGGTCGGGGAGCTGTTTTTT
NA,NA,TRBV5-4,TRBJ2-1,CASSSPSGRASSYNEQFF,TGTGCCAGCAGCTCCCCGTCCGGCAGGGCAAGCTCCTACAATGAGCAGTTCTTC
NA,once,TRBV5-1,TRBJ2-5,CASSLVPGPQETQYF,TGCGCCAGCAGCTTGGTCCCAGGGCCTCAAGAGACCCAGTACTTC
TRBD1,NA,TRBV6-1,TRBJ1-2,CASGYLDRRGYTF,TGTGCCAGCGGTTATCTGGACAGGCGAGGCTACACCTTC
NA,NA,TRBV25-1,TRBJ2-3,CASSPRGSNITDTQYF,TGTGCCAGCAGTCCGAGAGGGTCAAACATCACAGATACGCAGTATTTT